This T cell receptor beta chain was recorded in a study of blood T cell repertoires in COVID-19. On the study more broadly: The analysed material was cDNA or gDNA that came from T cells, B-cell-depleted T cells, or PBMCs.

Some clones are missing from TCRdb's copy, which holds only in-frame ones; the method was immunoSEQ multiplex PCR. The profile shows approximately 210,000 clones, 70% to 90% of them singletons. This clone was seen a single time. Followed longitudinally, the Seattle patients had been enrolled during active infection. In germline, CDR1 is WNHNN, CDR2 SYGVQD (reference sequence). J was trimmed by 6 bases and V by 5 bases; bases with no gene match: 5. The CDR3 contains 13 residues. What was sequenced was peripheral blood. This TCR was recovered from a man in his fifties or sixties with COVID-19, enrolled during active disease. The genes are TRBV10-1 and TRBJ1-2; 8 bases fit TRBD1. Here the CDR3 reads CASSSDRVHGYTF. CDR3 sequence (DNA): TGCGCCAGCAGTTCGGACAGGGTGCATGGCTACACCTTC.